Below, 5 T cell receptor beta chains from the same sample are listed, as sequenced in a study of siplizumab effects on memory and regulatory T cells. Sequenced by immunoSEQ multiplex PCR; TCRdb stores in-frame clones only, minus some. The table has tens of thousands of clones, approximately 89% seen once. Material for sequencing was Tregs sorted from blood. The source is a human donor in good health.

V gene TRBV5-5 combines with J gene TRBJ2-1, with a tentative D call TRBD1 (6 bases). Germline CDR1 SGHKS, CDR2 YYEKEE (reference sequence). The length of the CDR3 is 13 residues. The V end lost 4 bases, the J end lost 6 bases, and 11 bases lay between the germline ends. This CDR3 is CASSRGQFNEQFF. CDR3 in DNA: TGTGCCAGCAGCCGCGGACAGTTCAATGAGCAGTTCTTC.

This clone was recorded once. The chain couples TRBV11-3 to TRBJ2-3; 8 bases align to TRBD2. Germline V gives CDR1 SGHNT, CDR2 YENEEA. This CDR3 is 16 amino acids long. After removal of 4 bases from V and 13 bases from J, the junction contained 19 bases not matched to a gene. CDR3 protein: CASSSSSGGVRNAEYF. In DNA, the CDR3 is TGTGCCAGCAGCTCATCCTCCGGGGGGGTACGCAACGCGGAGTATTTT.

This CDR3 reads CSVELYGQFF. The CDR3 coding sequence is TGCAGCGTTGAACTTTATGGGCAGTTCTTC. V is TRBV29-1 and J is TRBJ2-1; no reliable D call. Germline V gene data show CDR1 as SQVTM and CDR2 as ANQGSEA. The CDR3 runs 10 residues. Trimming took 2 bases from V and 12 from J, leaving 8 bases between them.

The V and J genes are TRBV5-4 and TRBJ2-1, with D possibly matching TRBD1 (5 bases). Trimming shortened V by 0 bases and J by 3 bases, and 10 bases separated the two germline ends. CDR1 and CDR2 from the germline V gene are SGHNT and YYREEE (reference sequence). This CDR3 has 15 residues. This chain's CDR3 is CASSLGDSLYNEQFF. The CDR3 bases are TGTGCCAGCAGCTTGGGTGACAGCCTCTACAATGAGCAGTTCTTC.

This sequence joins TRBV15 and TRBJ2-3, with D hard to call. The CDR3 loop spans 14 amino acids. Germline V gene data show CDR1 as LNHNV and CDR2 as YYDKDF (reference sequence). Trimming took off 8 bases at V and 1 base at J, with 13 bases between the two ends. The chain's CDR3 is CATSFDLGTDTQYF. The CDR3, as DNA: TGTGCCACCTCCTTCGATCTGGGCACAGATACGCAGTATTTT.